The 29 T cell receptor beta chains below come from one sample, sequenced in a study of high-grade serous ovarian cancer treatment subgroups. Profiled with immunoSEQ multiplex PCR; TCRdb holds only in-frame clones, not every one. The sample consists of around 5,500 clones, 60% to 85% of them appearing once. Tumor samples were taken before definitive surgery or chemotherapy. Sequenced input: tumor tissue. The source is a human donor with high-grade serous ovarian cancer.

The CDR3 spells CASSLGRGLQPQHF. CDR3 coding DNA: TGTGCCAGCAGTTTAGGCCGGGGACTGCAGCCCCAGCATTTT. The V call is TRBV27, the J call TRBJ1-5; D may be TRBD1 (5 bases). In germline, CDR1 is MNHEY, CDR2 SMNVEV (reference sequence). V was clipped by 2 bases and J by 7 bases, with 12 bases between them. The CDR3 has 14 amino acids.

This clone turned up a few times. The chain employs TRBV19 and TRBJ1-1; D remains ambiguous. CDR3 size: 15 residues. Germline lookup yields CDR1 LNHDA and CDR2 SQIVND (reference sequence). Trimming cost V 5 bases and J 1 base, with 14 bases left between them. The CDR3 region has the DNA TGTGCCAGTAGTCCCCCGATAGGAAGGAACACTGAAGCTTTCTTT. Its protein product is CASSPPIGRNTEAFF.

CDR3 bases: TGCAGCGGAACGGACAGGGCGGACACTGAAGCTTTCTTT. It translates to CSGTDRADTEAFF. This chain links TRBV29-1 with TRBJ1-1, with TRBD1 identical over 8 bases. Trimming removed 7 bases from V and 3 bases from J; junction bases left unmatched: 7. Germline CDR1 and CDR2: SQVTM and ANQGSEA. The CDR3 has 13 residues.

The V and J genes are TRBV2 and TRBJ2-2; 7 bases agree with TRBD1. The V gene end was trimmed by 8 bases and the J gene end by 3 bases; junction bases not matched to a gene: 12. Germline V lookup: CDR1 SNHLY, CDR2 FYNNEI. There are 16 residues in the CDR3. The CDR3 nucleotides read TGTGCCAGCGGGAGAAGCAGGGGGACGGACACCGGGGAGCTGTTTTTT. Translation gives CASGRSRGTDTGELFF.

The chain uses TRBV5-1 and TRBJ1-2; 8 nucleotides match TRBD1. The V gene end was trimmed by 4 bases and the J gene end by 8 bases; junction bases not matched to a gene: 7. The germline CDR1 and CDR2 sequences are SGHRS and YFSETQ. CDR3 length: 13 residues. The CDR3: CASSPTGVEGYTF. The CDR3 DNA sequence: TGCGCCAGCAGCCCGACAGGGGTAGAAGGCTACACCTTC. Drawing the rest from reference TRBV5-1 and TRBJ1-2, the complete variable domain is KAGVTQTPRYLIKTRGQQVTLSCSPISGHRSVSWYQQTPGQGLQFLFEYFSETQRNKGNFPGRFSGRQFSNSRSEMNVSTLELGDSALYLCASSPTGVEGYTFGSGTRLTVV.

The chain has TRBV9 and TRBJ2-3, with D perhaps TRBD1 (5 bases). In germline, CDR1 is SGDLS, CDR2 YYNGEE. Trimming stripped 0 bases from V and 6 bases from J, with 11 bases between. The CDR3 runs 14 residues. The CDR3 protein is CASSVGRGFDTQYF. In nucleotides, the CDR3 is TGTGCCAGCAGCGTAGGTAGGGGTTTTGATACGCAGTATTTT.

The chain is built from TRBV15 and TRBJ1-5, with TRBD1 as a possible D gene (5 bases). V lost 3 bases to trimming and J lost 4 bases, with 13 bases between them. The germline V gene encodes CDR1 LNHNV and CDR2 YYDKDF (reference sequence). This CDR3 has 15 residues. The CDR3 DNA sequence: TGTGCCACCAGCAGCCTCCTGGGGGGTAATCAGCCCCAGCATTTT. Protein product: CATSSLLGGNQPQHF.

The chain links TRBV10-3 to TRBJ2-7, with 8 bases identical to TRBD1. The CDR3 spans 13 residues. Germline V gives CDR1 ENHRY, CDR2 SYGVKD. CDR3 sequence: CGSVGTGLSEQYF. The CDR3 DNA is TGTGGTTCGGTCGGGACAGGTCTTTCCGAGCAGTACTTC.

For the CDR3, the DNA is TGTGCCAGCAGTCCGTTAGCGCAACAGGGAGTATCCGAGCAGTACTTC. Encoded protein: CASSPLAQQGVSEQYF. V is TRBV27 and J is TRBJ2-5, with D possibly being TRBD1 (6 bases). The DNA end is more similar to TRBJ2-7, so the J call may be wrong. Germline V gene data show CDR1 as MNHEY and CDR2 as SMNVEV (reference sequence). The CDR3 sequence is 16 residues long.

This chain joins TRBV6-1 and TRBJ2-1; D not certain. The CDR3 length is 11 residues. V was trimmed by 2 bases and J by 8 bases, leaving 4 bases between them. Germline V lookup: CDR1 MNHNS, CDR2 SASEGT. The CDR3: CASSESDEQFF. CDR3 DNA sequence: TGTGCCAGCAGTGAAAGTGATGAGCAGTTCTTC.

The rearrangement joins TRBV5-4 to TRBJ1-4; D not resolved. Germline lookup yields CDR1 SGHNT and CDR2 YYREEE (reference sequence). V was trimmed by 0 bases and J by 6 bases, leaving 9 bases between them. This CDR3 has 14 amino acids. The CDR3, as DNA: TGTGCCAGCAGCTTGGACCCGAGGGATGAAAAACTGTTTTTT. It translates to CASSLDPRDEKLFF.

This chain's CDR3 is CASSSASRQGSPKAFF. Written as DNA, the CDR3 is TGTGCCAGCAGCTCCGCGAGTAGACAGGGATCGCCCAAAGCTTTCTTT. This rearrangement joins TRBV7-9 to TRBJ1-1; 7 bases are shared with TRBD1. After removal of 4 bases from V and 9 bases from J, the junction contained 17 bases not matched to a gene. Germline V lookup: CDR1 SEHNR, CDR2 FQNEAQ (reference sequence). The CDR3 runs 16 residues.

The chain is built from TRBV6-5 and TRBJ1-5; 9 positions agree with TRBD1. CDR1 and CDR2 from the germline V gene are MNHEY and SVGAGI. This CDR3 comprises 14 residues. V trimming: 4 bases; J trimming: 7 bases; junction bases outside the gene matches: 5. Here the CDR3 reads CASSSGQGQQPQHF. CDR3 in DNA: TGTGCCAGCAGTTCCGGACAGGGGCAACAGCCCCAGCATTTT.

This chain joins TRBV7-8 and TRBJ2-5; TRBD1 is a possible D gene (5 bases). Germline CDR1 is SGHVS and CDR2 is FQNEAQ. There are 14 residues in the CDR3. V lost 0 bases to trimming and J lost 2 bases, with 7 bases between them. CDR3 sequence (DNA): TGTGCCAGCAGCTTAGCGACAGCTCAAGAGACCCAGTACTTC. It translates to CASSLATAQETQYF. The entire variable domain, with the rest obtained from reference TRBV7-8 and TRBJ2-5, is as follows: GAGVSQSPRYKVAKRGQDVALRCDPISGHVSLFWYQQALGQGPEFLTYFQNEAQLDKSGLPSDRFFAERPEGSVSTLKIQRTQQEDSAVYLCASSLATAQETQYFGPGTRLLVL.

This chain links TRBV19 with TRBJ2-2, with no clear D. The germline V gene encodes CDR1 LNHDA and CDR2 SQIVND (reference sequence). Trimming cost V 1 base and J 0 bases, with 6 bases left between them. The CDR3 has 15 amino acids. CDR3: CASSIAPANTGELFF. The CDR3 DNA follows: TGTGCCAGTAGTATAGCGCCAGCGAACACCGGGGAGCTGTTTTTT. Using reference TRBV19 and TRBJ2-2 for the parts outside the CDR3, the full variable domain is DGGITQSPKYLFRKEGQNVTLSCEQNLNHDAMYWYRQDPGQGLRLIYYSQIVNDFQKGDIAEGYSVSREKKESFPLTVTSAQKNPTAFYLCASSIAPANTGELFFGEGSRLTVL.

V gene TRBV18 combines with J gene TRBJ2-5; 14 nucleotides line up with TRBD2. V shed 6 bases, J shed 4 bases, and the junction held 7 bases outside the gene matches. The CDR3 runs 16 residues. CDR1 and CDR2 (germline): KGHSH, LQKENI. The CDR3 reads CASSLFGTSGGETQYF. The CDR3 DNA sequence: TGTGCCAGCTCCCTTTTCGGGACTAGCGGGGGAGAGACCCAGTACTTC. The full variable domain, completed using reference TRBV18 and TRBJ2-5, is NAGVMQNPRHLVRRRGQEARLRCSPMKGHSHVYWYRQLPEEGLKFMVYLQKENIIDESGMPKERFSAEFPKEGPSILRIQQVVRGDSAAYFCASSLFGTSGGETQYFGPGTRLLVL.

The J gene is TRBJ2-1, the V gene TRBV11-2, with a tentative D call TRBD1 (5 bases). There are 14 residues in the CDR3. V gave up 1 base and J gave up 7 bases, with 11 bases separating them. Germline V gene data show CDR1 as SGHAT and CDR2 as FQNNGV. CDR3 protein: CASSLGGSGNEQFF. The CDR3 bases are TGTGCCAGCAGCTTAGGGGGCTCGGGTAATGAGCAGTTCTTC.

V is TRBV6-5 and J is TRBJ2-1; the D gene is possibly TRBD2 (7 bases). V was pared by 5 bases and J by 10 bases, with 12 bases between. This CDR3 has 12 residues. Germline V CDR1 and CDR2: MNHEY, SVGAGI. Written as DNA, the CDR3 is TGTGCCAGCAGTGGGGGGGCCCTCGAGCAGTTCTTC. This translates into CASSGGALEQFF.

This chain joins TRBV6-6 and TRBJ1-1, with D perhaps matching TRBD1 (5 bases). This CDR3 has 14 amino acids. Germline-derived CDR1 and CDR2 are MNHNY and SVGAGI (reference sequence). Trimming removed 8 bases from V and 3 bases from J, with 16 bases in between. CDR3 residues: CASGKGLPDTEAFF. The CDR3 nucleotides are TGTGCCAGCGGTAAGGGACTTCCGGACACTGAAGCTTTCTTT.

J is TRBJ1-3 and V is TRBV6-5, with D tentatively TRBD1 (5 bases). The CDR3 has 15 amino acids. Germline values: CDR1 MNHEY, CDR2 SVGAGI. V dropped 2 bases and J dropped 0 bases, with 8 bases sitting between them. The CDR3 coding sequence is TGTGCCAGCAGTTACGGGGCGGCCTCTGGAAACACCATATATTTT. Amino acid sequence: CASSYGAASGNTIYF.

The CDR3 sequence is CASSSGLAGRNIQYF. DNA for the CDR3: TGTGCCAGCAGCTCGGGGCTAGCGGGGCGCAACATTCAGTACTTC. This chain joins TRBV11-2 and TRBJ2-4, with TRBD2 matching over 9 bases. The CDR3 length is 15 residues. Unmatched junction bases numbered 8, after V lost 4 bases and J lost 7 bases. Germline V lookup: CDR1 SGHAT, CDR2 FQNNGV.

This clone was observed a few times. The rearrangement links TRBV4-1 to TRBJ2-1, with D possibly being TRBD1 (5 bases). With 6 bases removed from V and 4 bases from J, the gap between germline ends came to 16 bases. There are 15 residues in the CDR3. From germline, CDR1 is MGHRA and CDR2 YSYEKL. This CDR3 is CASSPEGAQYNEQFF. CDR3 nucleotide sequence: TGCGCCAGCAGTCCTGAAGGGGCCCAATACAATGAGCAGTTCTTC.

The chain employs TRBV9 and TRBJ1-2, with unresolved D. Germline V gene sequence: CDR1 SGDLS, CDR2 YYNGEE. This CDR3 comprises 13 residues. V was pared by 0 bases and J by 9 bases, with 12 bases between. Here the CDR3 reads CASSVDGSSSYTF. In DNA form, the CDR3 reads TGTGCCAGCAGCGTAGACGGTTCCAGCAGCTACACCTTC.

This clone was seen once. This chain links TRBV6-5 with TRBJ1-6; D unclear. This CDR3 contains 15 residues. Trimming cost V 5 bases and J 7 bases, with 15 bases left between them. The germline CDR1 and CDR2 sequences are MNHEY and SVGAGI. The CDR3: CASSPTLSGNSPLHF. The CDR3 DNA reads TGTGCCAGCAGTCCTACCCTCTCCGGGAATTCACCCCTCCACTTT.

The CDR3 sequence is CASSPSGGNTDTQYF. CDR3 in DNA: TGTGCCAGCAGCCCGTCCGGGGGCAACACAGATACGCAGTATTTT. V is TRBV7-7 and J is TRBJ2-3, with D perhaps being TRBD1 or TRBD2 (6 bases each). CDR1 is SSHAT and CDR2 is FNYEAQ in the germline V gene (reference sequence). The CDR3 extends over 15 amino acids. Trimming pared 5 bases from V and 2 bases from J, leaving 14 bases between.

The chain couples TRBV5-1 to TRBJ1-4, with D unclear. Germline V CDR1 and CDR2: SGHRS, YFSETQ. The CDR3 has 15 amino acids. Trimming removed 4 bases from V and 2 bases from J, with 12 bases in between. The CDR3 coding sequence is TGCGCCAGCAGCACCGGAGCACTGACTAATGAAAAACTGTTTTTT. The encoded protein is CASSTGALTNEKLFF.

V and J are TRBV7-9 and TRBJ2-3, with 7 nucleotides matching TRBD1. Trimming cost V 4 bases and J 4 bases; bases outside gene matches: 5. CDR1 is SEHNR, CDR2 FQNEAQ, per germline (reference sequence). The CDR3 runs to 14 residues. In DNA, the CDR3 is TGTGCCAGCAGCTACGGGACAGCGGCAGATACGCAGTATTTT. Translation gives CASSYGTAADTQYF.

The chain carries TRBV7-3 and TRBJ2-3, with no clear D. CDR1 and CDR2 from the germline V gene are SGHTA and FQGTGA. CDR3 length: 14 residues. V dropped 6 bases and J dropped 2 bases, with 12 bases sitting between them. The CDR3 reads CASRREASTDTQYF. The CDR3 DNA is TGTGCCAGCAGACGAGAGGCCTCCACAGATACGCAGTATTTT.

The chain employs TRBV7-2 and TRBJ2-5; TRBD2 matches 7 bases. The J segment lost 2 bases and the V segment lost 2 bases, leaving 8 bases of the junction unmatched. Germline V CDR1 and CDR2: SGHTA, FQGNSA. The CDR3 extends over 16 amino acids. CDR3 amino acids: CASSLFGGGIQETQYF. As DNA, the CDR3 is TGTGCCAGCAGCTTATTTGGGGGGGGGATACAAGAGACCCAGTACTTC.